This is a list of T cell receptor beta chains from one sample in a study of siplizumab effects on memory and regulatory T cells. Method: immunoSEQ multiplex PCR; TCRdb's copy keeps in-frame clones and lacks some. Of about 99,000 clones in the sample, over 90% were seen once. The sequencing sample was made of Tregs sorted from blood. The receptors here all came from a human donor in good health. CDR3s include the opening cysteine and the closing phenylalanine or tryptophan. D genes are given only for firm matches. Clone size, where shown, is once, few, many, or a class for clones that have expanded.

DNA: TGTGCCAGCAGGGGGACAGGGGATGAGCAGTTCTTC
CDR3: CASRGTGDEQFF
V: TRBV6-1
size: once
D: TRBD1
J: TRBJ2-1

DNA: TGCGCCAGCAGTGACCCGAGGATGCCCCAGCATTTT
CDR3: CASSDPRMPQHF
V: TRBV10-2
size: .
D: .
J: TRBJ1-5

DNA: TGCGCCAGCAGCTTGTTAGGACAGGGCCCTGGAAACACCATATATTTT
CDR3: CASSLLGQGPGNTIYF
V: TRBV5-1
size: .
D: TRBD1
J: TRBJ1-3

DNA: TGCAGCGTTGTATTCCGAAGTGGCACTGAAGCTTTCTTT
CDR3: CSVVFRSGTEAFF
V: TRBV29-1
size: .
D: .
J: TRBJ1-1

DNA: TGTGCCAGTAGTCCCCGGGGATCGAATTCACCCCTCCACTTT
CDR3: CASSPRGSNSPLHF
V: TRBV19
size: .
D: .
J: TRBJ1-6

DNA: TGTGCCAGCAGCCAGGGGACAGGGGGCGACGAGCAGTACTTC
CDR3: CASSQGTGGDEQYF
V: TRBV9
size: once
D: TRBD1
J: TRBJ2-7

DNA: TGCAGCGTCAGGGGCCACTCCTACGAGCAGTACTTC
CDR3: CSVRGHSYEQYF
V: TRBV29-1
size: .
D: .
J: TRBJ2-7

DNA: TGTGCCAGCAGCTCGGACCGAGGCACCGGGGAGCTGTTTTTT
CDR3: CASSSDRGTGELFF
V: TRBV9
size: few
D: .
J: TRBJ2-2

DNA: TGTGCCATCAGCGGGACTGCGAACACCGGGGAGCTGTTTTTT
CDR3: CAISGTANTGELFF
V: TRBV10-3
size: few
D: .
J: TRBJ2-2

DNA: TGTGCCAGCAGGGCCTCGCGGGATGTGGGACTTCAGCCCCAGCATTTT
CDR3: CASRASRDVGLQPQHF
V: TRBV2
size: .
D: .
J: TRBJ1-5

DNA: TGTGCCAGCAGTTACCCGTATGGCTACACCTTC
CDR3: CASSYPYGYTF
V: TRBV6-5
size: .
D: .
J: TRBJ1-2

DNA: TGTGCCAGCTCACCCGCCGGACAAGGCGATGAAAAACTGTTTTTT
CDR3: CASSPAGQGDEKLFF
V: TRBV18
size: .
D: .
J: TRBJ1-4

DNA: TGTGCCATCAGAGGTCGTACTAGCGGGGGGCCCTACGAGCAGTACTTC
CDR3: CAIRGRTSGGPYEQYF
V: TRBV10-3
size: once
D: TRBD2
J: TRBJ2-7

DNA: TGTGCCAGCTCACCATATCAGATCCAAGAGACCCAGTACTTC
CDR3: CASSPYQIQETQYF
V: TRBV18
size: .
D: .
J: TRBJ2-5

DNA: TGTGCCAGCAGCCAAGGTCCCTGGGACCTGCTCTTCTTC
CDR3: CASSQGPWDLLFF
V: TRBV14
size: .
D: .
J: TRBJ2-7